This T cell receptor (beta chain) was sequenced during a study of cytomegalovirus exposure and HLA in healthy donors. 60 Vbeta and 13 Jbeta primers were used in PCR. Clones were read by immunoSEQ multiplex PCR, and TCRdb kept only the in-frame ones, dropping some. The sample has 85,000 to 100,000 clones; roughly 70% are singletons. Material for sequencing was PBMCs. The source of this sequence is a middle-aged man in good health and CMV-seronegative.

As DNA, the CDR3 is TGTGCCAGCAGTTACCAGGGGGACAGGGGTGAAGCTTTCTTT. Translation: CASSYQGDRGEAFF. V usage is TRBV6-6 and J usage is TRBJ1-1; TRBD1 agrees at 10 bases. Unmatched junction bases numbered 4, after V lost 2 bases and J lost 7 bases. Germline CDR1 and CDR2: MNHNY and SVGAGI (reference sequence). CDR3 size: 14 residues.